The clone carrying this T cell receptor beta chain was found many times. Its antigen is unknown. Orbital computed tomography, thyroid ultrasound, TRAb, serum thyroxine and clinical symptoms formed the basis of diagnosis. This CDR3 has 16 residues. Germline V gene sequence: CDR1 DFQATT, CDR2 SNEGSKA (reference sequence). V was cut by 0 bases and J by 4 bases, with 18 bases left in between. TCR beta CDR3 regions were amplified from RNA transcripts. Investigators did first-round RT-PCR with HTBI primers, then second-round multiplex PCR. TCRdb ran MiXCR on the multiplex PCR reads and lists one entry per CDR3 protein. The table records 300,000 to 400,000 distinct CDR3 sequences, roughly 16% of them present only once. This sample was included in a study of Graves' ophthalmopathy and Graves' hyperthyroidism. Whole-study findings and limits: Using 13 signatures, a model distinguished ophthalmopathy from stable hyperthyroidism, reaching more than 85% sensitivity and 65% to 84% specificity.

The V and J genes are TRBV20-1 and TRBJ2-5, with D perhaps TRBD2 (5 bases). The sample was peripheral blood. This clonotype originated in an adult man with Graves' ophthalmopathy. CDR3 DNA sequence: TGCAGTGCTAGAGACGACCTGACTACGGTAGGAGAGACCCAGTACTTC. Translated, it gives CSARDDLTTVGETQYF.